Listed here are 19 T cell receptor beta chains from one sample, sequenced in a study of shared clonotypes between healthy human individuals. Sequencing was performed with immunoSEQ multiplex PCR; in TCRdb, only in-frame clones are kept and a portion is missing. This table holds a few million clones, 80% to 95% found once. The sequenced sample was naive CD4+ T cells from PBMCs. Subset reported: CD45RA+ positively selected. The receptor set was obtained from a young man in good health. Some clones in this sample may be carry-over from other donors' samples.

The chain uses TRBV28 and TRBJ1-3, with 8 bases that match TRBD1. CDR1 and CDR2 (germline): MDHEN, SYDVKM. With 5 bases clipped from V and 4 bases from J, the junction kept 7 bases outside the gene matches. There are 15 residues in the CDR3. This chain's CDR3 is CASSPPRGLGNTIYF. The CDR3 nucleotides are TGTGCCAGCAGTCCGCCCAGGGGGCTAGGAAACACCATATATTTT.

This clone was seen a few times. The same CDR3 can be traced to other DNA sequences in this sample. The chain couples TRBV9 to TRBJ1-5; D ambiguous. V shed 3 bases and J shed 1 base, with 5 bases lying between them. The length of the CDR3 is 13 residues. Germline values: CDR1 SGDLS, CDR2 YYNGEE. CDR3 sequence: CASSADSNQPQHF. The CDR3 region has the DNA TGTGCCAGCAGCGCGGACAGCAATCAGCCCCAGCATTTT.

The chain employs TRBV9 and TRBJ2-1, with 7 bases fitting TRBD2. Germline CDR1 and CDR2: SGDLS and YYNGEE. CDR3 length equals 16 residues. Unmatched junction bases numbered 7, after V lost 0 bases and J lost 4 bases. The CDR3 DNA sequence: TGTGCCAGCAGCGTAGTACCGCTAGCGGAGTACAATGAGCAGTTCTTC. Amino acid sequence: CASSVVPLAEYNEQFF.

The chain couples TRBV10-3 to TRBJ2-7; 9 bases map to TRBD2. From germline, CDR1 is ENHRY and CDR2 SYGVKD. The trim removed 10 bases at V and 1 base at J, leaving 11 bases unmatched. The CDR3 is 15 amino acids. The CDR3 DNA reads TGTGCCAGGCGGGATTCTAGCGGGGCTTCCTACGAGCAGTACTTC. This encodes CARRDSSGASYEQYF.

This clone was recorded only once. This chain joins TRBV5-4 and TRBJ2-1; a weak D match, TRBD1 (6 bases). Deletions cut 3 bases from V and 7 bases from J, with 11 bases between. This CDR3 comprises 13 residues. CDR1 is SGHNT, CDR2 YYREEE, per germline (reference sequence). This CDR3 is CASSSQQGNEQFF. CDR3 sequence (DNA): TGTGCCAGCAGCTCACAACAGGGAAATGAGCAGTTCTTC.

The CDR3 sequence: CASSYSYSSGANVLTF. The CDR3 nucleotides are TGTGCCAGCAGTTACTCTTACAGCTCTGGGGCCAACGTCCTGACTTTC. The chain carries TRBV6-5 and TRBJ2-6; D gene ambiguous. The CDR3 contains 16 residues. V shed 0 bases and J shed 0 bases, with 6 bases lying between them. Looked up from germline, CDR1 is MNHEY and CDR2 is SVGAGI.

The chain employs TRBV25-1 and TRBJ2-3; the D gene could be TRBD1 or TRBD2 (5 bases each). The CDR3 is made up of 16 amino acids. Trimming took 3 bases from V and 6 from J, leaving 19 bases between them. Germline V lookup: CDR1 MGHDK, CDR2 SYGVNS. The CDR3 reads CASSDEWGRRGDTQYF. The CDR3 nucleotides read TGTGCCAGCAGTGATGAATGGGGCCGACGGGGCGATACGCAGTATTTT.

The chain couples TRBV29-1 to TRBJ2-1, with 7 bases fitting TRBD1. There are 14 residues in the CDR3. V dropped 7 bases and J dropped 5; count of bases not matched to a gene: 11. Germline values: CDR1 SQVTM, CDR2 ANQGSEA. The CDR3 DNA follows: TGCAGCGGCGGGTCACAGGGGTGGAACAATGAGCAGTTCTTC. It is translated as CSGGSQGWNNEQFF.

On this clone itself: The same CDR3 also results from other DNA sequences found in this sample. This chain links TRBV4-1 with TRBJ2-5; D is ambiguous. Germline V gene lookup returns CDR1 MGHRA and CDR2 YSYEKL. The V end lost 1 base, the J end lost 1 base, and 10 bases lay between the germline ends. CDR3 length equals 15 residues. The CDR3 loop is CASSQGVGRQETQYF. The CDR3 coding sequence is TGCGCCAGCAGCCAAGGCGTGGGCCGCCAAGAGACCCAGTACTTC.

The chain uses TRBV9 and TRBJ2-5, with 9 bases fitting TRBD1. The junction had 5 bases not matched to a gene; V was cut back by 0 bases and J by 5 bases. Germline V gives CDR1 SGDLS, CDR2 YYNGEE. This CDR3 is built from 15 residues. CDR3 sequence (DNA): TGTGCCAGCAGCGTAGTTGGGACAGGGCAGGAGACCCAGTACTTC. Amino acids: CASSVVGTGQETQYF.

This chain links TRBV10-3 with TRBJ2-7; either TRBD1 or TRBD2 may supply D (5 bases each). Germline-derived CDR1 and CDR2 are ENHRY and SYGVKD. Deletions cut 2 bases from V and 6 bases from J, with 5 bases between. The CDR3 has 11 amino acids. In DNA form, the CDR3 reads TGTGCCATCAGTGAGGGGGGCGAGCAGTACTTC. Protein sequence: CAISEGGEQYF.

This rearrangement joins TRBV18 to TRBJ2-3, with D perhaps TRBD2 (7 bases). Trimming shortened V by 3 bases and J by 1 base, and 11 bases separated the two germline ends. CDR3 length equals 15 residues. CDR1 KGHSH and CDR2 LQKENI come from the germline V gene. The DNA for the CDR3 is TGTGCCAGCTCACCTCCGGGGGGCCGCACAGATACGCAGTATTTT. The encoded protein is CASSPPGGRTDTQYF.

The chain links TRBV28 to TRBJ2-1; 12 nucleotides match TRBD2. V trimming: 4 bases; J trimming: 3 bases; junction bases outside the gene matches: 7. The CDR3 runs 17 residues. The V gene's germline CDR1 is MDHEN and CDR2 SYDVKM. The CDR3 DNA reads TGTGCCAGCAGTTCAACGACTAGCGGGAGCGTCTACAATGAGCAGTTCTTC. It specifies CASSSTTSGSVYNEQFF.

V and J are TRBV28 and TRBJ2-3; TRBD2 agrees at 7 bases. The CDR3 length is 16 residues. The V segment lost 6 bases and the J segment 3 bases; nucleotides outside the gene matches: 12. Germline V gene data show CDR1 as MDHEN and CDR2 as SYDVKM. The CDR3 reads CASSPGREHYTDTQYF. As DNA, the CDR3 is TGTGCCAGCAGCCCGGGGCGGGAGCATTATACAGATACGCAGTATTTT. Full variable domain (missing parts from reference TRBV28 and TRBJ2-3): DVKVTQSSRYLVKRTGEKVFLECVQDMDHENMFWYRQDPGLGLRLIYFSYDVKMKEKGDIPEGYSVSREKKERFSLILESASTNQTSMYLCASSPGREHYTDTQYFGPGTRLTVL.

CDR3 sequence reads: CASSQDARGRPFF. CDR3 coding DNA: TGCGCCAGCAGCCAAGATGCCAGGGGGCGGCCTTTCTTT. The rearrangement links TRBV4-3 to TRBJ1-1, with TRBD1 identical over 8 bases. CDR3 length equals 13 residues. Germline values: CDR1 LGHNA, CDR2 YSLEER. J was trimmed by 12 bases and V by 0 bases; bases with no gene match: 6.

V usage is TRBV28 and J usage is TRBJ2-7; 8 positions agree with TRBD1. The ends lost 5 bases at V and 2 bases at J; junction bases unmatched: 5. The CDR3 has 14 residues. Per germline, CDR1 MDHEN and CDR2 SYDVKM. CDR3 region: CASSKQGGAYEQYF. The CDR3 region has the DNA TGTGCCAGCAGTAAACAGGGGGGCGCCTACGAGCAGTACTTC.

The CDR3 region is CASTPEGDGVQYF. The CDR3 DNA follows: TGTGCCAGCACCCCCGAGGGGGACGGGGTGCAGTACTTC. The rearrangement joins TRBV2 to TRBJ2-7; D may be TRBD1 (6 bases). The CDR3 contains 13 residues. The germline V and J ends were trimmed by 7 bases and 9 bases, with 19 bases remaining between them. The germline V gene has CDR1 SNHLY and CDR2 FYNNEI.

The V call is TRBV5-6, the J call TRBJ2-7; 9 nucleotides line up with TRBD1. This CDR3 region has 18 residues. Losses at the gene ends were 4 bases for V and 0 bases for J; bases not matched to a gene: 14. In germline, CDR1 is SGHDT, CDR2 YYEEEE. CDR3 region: CASSSGTGYGLLSYEQYF. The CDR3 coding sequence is TGTGCCAGCAGCAGTGGGACAGGGTATGGACTCCTCTCCTACGAGCAGTACTTC.

CDR3 protein: CASSIVASGGSPETQYF. The DNA of the CDR3 is TGTGCCAGTAGTATAGTTGCTAGCGGGGGTAGCCCAGAGACCCAGTACTTC. The chain links TRBV19 to TRBJ2-5, with TRBD2 identical over 10 bases. The CDR3 spans 17 residues. The germline gives CDR1 LNHDA, CDR2 SQIVND (reference sequence). Trimming removed 1 base from V and 4 bases from J; junction bases left unmatched: 9. The entire variable domain, with the rest obtained from reference TRBV19 and TRBJ2-5, is as follows: DGGITQSPKYLFRKEGQNVTLSCEQNLNHDAMYWYRQDPGQGLRLIYYSQIVNDFQKGDIAEGYSVSREKKESFPLTVTSAQKNPTAFYLCASSIVASGGSPETQYFGPGTRLLVL.